This record looks at one T cell receptor (beta chain) sequence and its context. What it recognizes is unknown. This may come from a read error, since a much larger clone is one base off. The data derive from a study of regulatory T cells in long-lasting Graves disease. Study-level findings and limits: Persistent disease favored TRBV28, TRBJ1-2 and TRBJ2-5.

Germline V gene data show CDR1 as LGHDT and CDR2 as YNNKEL (reference sequence). V was pared by 4 bases and J by 3 bases, with 11 bases of the junction left unmatched. CDR3 length: 16 residues. As to time point: newly diagnosed GD, antithyroid drugs for less than 3 months. TCR sequences were obtained from RNA taken from PBMCs. Blood from the periphery, about 9.2 milliliters in all, was drawn into EDTA tubes. Through Arm-PCR of CDR3 regions and iRepertoire HTBI primers, TCR beta libraries were built. TCRdb re-called the multiplex PCR reads through MiXCR, storing one row per CDR3 protein. The sample lists 350,000 to 400,000 distinct CDR3 sequences; around 16% were seen once. These data were also reused for a study on T cells in Graves' hyperthyroidism and ophthalmopathy. That paper states: Hyperthyroidism had been newly diagnosed in patients aged 18 to 65, and its duration was under 2 months. Orbital computed tomography, thyroid ultrasound, serum thyroxine and TRAb, and clinical symptoms together informed the diagnoses.

The starting material was peripheral blood mononuclear cells (PBMCs), obtained at new diagnosis, from a patient treated with antithyroid drugs. The J gene is TRBJ2-7, the V gene TRBV3-1; 8 bases agree with TRBD2. The source is a woman aged 18-35 years with Graves disease. As DNA, the CDR3 is TGTGCCAGCAGCCCAGATCCCGGGGGGGGGATCTACGAGCAGTACTTC. Protein sequence: CASSPDPGGGIYEQYF.